Listed here are 3 T cell receptor beta chains from one sample, sequenced in a study of memory CD4+ T cells and cytomegalovirus serostatus. The sort gate was single viable CD3+CD4+CD8-CD45RO+ cells for memory CD4+ T cells. Sequencing used immunoSEQ multiplex PCR; TCRdb keeps in-frame clones, though not all of them. Of approximately 92,000 clones in the sample, 75% to 90% were seen once. The sample taken for sequencing was memory CD4+ T cells from blood. The receptors stem from an adult in good health and CMV-seropositive.

The genes are TRBV28 and TRBJ1-1, with TRBD1 as a possible D gene (5 bases). The germline gives CDR1 MDHEN, CDR2 SYDVKM. V lost 1 base to trimming and J lost 11 bases, with 11 bases between them. This CDR3 spans 12 amino acids. The CDR3 DNA sequence: TGTGCCAGCAGTTTATACTTCAGGGAGGCTTTCTTT. Its protein is CASSLYFREAFF.

As for this clone: At one of its ends the junction is not consistent with the germline gene, which may arise from a read error. The gene calls are TRBV27 and TRBJ1-2; a weak D match, TRBD1 (6 bases). Germline CDR1 and CDR2: MNHEY and SMNVEV (reference sequence). This CDR3 is 15 amino acids long. The CDR3 region is CASSPQNRELYGHTF. The DNA for the CDR3 is TGTGCCAGCAGTCCTCAAAACAGGGAGCTCTATGGCCACACCTTC.

This sequence joins TRBV5-1 and TRBJ2-5; 7 bases are a match to TRBD1. In germline, CDR1 is SGHRS, CDR2 YFSETQ. The CDR3 is 15 residues long. V lost 3 bases to trimming and J lost 3 bases; unmatched junction nucleotides: 8. The CDR3 region is CASSSGQAGEETQYF. The CDR3 bases are TGCGCCAGCAGCTCCGGACAGGCTGGCGAAGAGACCCAGTACTTC.